The clone carrying this TCR beta chain was detected many times. The target antigen is unknown. This specimen belongs to a study of human T cells and chemical hapten exposure. CDR1 LNHDA and CDR2 SQIVND come from the germline V gene (reference sequence). This CDR3 has 15 residues. V was trimmed by 3 bases and J by 2 bases, leaving 14 bases between them. Each CDR3 protein gets one entry after TCRdb re-called the RACE reads with MiXCR. The sample holds 300,000 to 450,000 distinct CDR3 sequences, around 5.5% seen once. The sample's time point: pre-sensitization, week 0. This sample's treatment: therapeutic diphenylcyclopropenone sensitization with weekly scalp DPC. General observations from the study: No shift was seen in TCRs above 1 in 1000 frequency with DPC sensitization.

This material consisted of whole blood, taken in connection with sensitization to the hapten diphenylcyclopropenone (DPC). This TCR came from a woman aged 50 to 60 with alopecia areata. Some clones in this sample may be carry-over from other donors' samples. This chain links TRBV19 with TRBJ2-7, with D possibly TRBD2 on 6 matching bases. In DNA form, the CDR3 reads TGTGCCAGTAGTATCGGAGCGGGTGAAACCTACGAGCAGTACTTC. This encodes CASSIGAGETYEQYF.